A single T cell receptor beta chain is shown here with its context. The data were produced by immunoSEQ multiplex PCR, yet TCRdb's version contains in-frame clones alone and is incomplete. The profile shows some 80,000 clones, around 92% of them singletons. This entry comes from a study of control samples from healthy donors and cancer patients. The CDR3 loop spans 11 amino acids. Per germline, CDR1 MDHEN and CDR2 SYDVKM. Trimming pared 7 bases from V and 5 bases from J, leaving 6 bases between. The chain joins TRBV28 to TRBJ1-5; no firm D call. The receptor comes from a woman aged 60-75 years in good health. The specimen sequenced was blood. DNA for the CDR3: TGTGCCAGCATAGGAGATCAGCCCCAGCATTTT. Its translation is CASIGDQPQHF.